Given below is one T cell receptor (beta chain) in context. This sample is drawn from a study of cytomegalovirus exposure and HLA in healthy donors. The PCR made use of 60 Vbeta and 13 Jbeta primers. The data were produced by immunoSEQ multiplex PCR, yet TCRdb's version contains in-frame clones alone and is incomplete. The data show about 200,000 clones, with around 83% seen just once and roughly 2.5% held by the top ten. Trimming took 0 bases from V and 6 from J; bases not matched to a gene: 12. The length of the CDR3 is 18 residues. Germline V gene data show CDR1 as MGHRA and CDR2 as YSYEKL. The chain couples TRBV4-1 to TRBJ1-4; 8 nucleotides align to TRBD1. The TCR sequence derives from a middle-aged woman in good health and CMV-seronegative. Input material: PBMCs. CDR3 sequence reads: CASSQDPPTQGADEKLFF. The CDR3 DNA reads TGCGCCAGCAGCCAAGATCCACCAACTCAGGGGGCTGATGAAAAACTGTTTTTT.